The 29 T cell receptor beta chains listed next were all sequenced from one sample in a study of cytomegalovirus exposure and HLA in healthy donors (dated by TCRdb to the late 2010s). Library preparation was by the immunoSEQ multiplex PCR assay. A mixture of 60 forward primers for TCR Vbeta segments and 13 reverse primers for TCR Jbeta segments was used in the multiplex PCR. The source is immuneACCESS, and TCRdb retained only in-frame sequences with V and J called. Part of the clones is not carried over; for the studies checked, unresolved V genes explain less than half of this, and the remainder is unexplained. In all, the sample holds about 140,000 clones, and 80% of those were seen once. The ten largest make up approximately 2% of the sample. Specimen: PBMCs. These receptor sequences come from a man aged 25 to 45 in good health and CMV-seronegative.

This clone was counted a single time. The CDR3: CASSYGTGRNEQYF. CDR3 coding DNA: TGTGCCAGCAGTTACGGGACAGGTCGGAACGAGCAGTACTTC. This sequence joins TRBV27 and TRBJ2-7, with TRBD1 identical over 8 bases. Germline V gene lookup returns CDR1 MNHEY and CDR2 SMNVEV (reference sequence). CDR3 size: 14 residues. V shed 4 bases, J shed 5 bases, and the junction held 7 bases outside the gene matches.

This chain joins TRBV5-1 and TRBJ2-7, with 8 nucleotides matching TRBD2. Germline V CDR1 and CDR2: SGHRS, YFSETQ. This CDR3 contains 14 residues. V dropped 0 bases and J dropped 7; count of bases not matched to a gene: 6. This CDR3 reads CASSLVAGSEEQYF. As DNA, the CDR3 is TGCGCCAGCAGCTTGGTAGCGGGATCAGAGGAGCAGTACTTC.

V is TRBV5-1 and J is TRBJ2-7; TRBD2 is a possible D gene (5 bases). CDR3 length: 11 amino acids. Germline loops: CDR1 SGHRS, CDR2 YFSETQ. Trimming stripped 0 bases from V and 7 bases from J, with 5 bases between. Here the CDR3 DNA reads TGCGCCAGCAGCTTGGCGGGGGAGCAGTACTTC. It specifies CASSLAGEQYF.

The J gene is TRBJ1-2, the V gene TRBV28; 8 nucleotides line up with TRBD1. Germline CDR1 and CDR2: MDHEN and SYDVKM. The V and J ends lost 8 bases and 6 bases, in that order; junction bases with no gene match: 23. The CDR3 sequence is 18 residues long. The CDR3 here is CASSQGRQFRGLSDGYTF. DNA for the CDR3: TGTGCCAGCTCCCAGGGCAGACAATTCAGGGGGCTCTCAGATGGCTACACCTTC.

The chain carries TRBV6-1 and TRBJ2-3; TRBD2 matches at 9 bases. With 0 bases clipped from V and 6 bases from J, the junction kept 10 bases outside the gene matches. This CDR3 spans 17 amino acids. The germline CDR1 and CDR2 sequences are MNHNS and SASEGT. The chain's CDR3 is CASSEAGSGGPRDTQYF. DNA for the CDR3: TGTGCCAGCAGTGAAGCGGGTAGCGGGGGACCCCGGGATACGCAGTATTTT.

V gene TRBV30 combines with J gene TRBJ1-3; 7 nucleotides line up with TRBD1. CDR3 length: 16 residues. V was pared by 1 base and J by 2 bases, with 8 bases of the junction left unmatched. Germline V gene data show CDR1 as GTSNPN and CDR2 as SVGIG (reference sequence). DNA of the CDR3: TGTGCCTGGAGTGGTCACCAGGGGGTCCCTGGAAACACCATATATTTT. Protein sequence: CAWSGHQGVPGNTIYF.

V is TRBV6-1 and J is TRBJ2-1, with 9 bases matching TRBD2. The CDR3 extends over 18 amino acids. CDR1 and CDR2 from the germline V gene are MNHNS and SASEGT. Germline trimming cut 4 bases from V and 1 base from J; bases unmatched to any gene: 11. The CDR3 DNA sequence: TGTGCCAGCAGTGTAGTTCTCCGGCGGGAGGGTTCCTACAATGAGCAGTTCTTC. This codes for CASSVVLRREGSYNEQFF.

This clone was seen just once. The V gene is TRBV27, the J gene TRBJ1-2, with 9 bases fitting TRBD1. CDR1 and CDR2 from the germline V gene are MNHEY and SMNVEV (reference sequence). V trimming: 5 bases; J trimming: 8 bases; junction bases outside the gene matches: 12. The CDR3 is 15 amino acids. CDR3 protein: CASSPQGAESGGYTF. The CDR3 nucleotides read TGTGCCAGCAGTCCACAGGGGGCCGAGTCGGGCGGCTACACCTTC.

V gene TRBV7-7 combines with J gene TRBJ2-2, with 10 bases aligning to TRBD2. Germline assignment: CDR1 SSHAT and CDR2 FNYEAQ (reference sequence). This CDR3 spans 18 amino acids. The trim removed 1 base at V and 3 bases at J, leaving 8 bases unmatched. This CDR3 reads CASSLGLAGAQDTGELFF. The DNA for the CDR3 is TGTGCCAGCAGCTTAGGGCTAGCGGGAGCCCAAGACACCGGGGAGCTGTTTTTT.

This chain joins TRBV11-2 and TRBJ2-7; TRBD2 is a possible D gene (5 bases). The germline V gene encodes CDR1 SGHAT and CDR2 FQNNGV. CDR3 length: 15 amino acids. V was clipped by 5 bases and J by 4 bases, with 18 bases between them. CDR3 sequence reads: CASSPTSSPWYEQYF. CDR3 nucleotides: TGTGCCAGCAGCCCTACTAGTTCACCTTGGTACGAGCAGTACTTC. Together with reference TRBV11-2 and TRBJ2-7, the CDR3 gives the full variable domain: EAGVAQSPRYKIIEKRQSVAFWCNPISGHATLYWYQQILGQGPKLLIQFQNNGVVDDSQLPKDRFSAERLKGVDSTLKIQPAKLEDSAVYLCASSPTSSPWYEQYFGPGTRLTVT.

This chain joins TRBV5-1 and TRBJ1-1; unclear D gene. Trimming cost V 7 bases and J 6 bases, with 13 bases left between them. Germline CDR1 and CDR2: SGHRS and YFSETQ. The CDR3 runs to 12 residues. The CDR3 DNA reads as TGCGCCAGCGGCGGGGAGGACCCTGAAGCTTTCTTT. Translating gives CASGGEDPEAFF.

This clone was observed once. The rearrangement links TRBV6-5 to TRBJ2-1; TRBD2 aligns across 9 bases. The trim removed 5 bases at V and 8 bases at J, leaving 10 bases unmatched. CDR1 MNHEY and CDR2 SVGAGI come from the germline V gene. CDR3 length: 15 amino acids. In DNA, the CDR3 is TGTGCCAGCAGTCGAGTAGCGGGGGAGAACGATGAGCAGTTCTTC. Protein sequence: CASSRVAGENDEQFF.

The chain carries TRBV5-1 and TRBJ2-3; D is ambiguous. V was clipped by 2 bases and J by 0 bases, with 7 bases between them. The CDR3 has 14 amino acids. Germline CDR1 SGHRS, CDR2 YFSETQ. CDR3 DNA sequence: TGCGCCAGCAGCTTTGGGCCGAGCACAGATACGCAGTATTTT. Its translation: CASSFGPSTDTQYF.

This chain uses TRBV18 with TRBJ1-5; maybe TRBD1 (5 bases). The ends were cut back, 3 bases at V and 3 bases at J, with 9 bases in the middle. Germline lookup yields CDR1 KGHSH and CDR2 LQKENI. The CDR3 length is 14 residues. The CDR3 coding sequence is TGTGCCAGCTCACCCGACAGAAACAATCAGCCCCAGCATTTT. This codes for CASSPDRNNQPQHF.

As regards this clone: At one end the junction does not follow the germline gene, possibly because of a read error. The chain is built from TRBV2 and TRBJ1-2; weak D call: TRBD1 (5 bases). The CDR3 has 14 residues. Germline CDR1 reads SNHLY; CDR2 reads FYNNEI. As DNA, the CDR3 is TGTGCCAGCAGTGAATATCCAGGGAACTATGGCTACCCCTTC. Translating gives CASSEYPGNYGYPF.

The CDR3 here is CASGKGQIQETQYF. In DNA form, the CDR3 reads TGTGCTAGTGGCAAGGGACAGATACAAGAGACCCAGTACTTC. This rearrangement joins TRBV12-5 to TRBJ2-5, with 7 bases aligning to TRBD1. Per germline, CDR1 LGHNT and CDR2 FRNRAP. This CDR3 is built from 14 residues. The V segment lost 6 bases and the J segment 2 bases; nucleotides outside the gene matches: 6.

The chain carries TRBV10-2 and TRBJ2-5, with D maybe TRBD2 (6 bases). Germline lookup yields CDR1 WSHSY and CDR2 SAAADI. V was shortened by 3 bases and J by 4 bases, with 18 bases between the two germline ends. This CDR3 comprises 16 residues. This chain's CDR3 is CASSDWALEGIETQYF. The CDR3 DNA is TGCGCCAGCAGTGATTGGGCTCTGGAGGGGATAGAGACCCAGTACTTC.

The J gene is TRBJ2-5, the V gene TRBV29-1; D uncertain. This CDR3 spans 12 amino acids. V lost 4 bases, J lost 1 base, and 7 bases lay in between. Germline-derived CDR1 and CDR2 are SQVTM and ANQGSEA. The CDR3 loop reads CSVVAVQETQYF. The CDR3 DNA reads TGCAGCGTTGTAGCCGTCCAAGAGACCCAGTACTTC.

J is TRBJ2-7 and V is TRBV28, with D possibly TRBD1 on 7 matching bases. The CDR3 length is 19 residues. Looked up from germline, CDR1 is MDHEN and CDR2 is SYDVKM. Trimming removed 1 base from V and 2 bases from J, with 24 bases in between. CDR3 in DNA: TGTGCCAGCAGTTTATCTCATCTGGGACCAGGGGGGTATACCTACGAGCAGTACTTC. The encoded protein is CASSLSHLGPGGYTYEQYF.

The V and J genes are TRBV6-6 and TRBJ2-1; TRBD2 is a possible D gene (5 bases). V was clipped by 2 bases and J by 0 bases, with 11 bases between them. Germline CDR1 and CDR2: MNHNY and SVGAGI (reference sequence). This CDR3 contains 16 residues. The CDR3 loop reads CASSYERQSSYNEQFF. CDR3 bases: TGTGCCAGCAGTTACGAGCGGCAGAGCTCCTACAATGAGCAGTTCTTC.

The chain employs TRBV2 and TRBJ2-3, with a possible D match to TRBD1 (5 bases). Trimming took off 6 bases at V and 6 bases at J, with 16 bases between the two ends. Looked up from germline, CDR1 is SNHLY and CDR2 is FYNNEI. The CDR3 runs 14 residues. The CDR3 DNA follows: TGTGCCAGCAGACGCCAGGGATCTTCGGATACGCAGTATTTT. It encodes CASRRQGSSDTQYF. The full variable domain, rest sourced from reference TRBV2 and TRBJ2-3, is EPEVTQTPSHQVTQMGQEVILRCVPISNHLYFYWYRQILGQKVEFLVSFYNNEISEKSEIFDDQFSVERPDGSNFTLKIRSTKLEDSAMYFCASRRQGSSDTQYFGPGTRLTVL.

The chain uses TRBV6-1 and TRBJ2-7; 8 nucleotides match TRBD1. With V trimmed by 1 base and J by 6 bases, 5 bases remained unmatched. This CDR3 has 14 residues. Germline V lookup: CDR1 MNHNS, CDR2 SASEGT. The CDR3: CASSEGPRGREQYF. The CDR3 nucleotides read TGTGCCAGCAGTGAAGGGCCCAGGGGGCGCGAGCAGTACTTC.

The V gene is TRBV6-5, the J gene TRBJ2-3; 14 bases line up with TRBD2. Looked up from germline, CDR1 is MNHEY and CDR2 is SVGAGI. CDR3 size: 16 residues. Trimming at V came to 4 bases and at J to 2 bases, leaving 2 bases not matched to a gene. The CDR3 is CASSWTSGGSTDTQYF. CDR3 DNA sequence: TGTGCCAGCAGTTGGACTAGCGGGGGGTCCACAGATACGCAGTATTTT.

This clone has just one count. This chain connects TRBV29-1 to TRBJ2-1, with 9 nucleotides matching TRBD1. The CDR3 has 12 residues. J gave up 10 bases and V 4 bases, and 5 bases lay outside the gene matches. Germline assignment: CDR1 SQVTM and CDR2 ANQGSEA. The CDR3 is CSVGDRGLEQFF. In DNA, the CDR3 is TGCAGCGTTGGCGACAGGGGGTTAGAGCAGTTCTTC.

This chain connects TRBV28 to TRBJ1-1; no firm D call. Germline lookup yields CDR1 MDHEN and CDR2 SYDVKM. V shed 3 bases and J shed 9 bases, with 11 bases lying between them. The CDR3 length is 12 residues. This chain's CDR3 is CASSLARSKAFF. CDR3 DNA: TGTGCCAGCAGTTTGGCGAGGAGCAAAGCTTTCTTT.

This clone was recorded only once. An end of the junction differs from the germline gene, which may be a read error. DNA for the CDR3: TGTGCCAGCAGCCAAGATAGGAGGGGCCAAGCTCTCGAGCAGTACTTC. Its translation: CASSQDRRGQALEQYF. The chain has TRBV4-1 and TRBJ2-7; TRBD2 might be the D (6 bases). The CDR3 spans 16 residues. CDR1 is MGHRA, CDR2 YSYEKL, per germline.

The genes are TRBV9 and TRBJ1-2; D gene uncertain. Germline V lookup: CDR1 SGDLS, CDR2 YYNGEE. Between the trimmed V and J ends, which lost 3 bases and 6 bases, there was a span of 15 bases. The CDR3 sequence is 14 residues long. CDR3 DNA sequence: TGTGCCAGCAGCGGAGGAGGAGGGCATAATGGCTACACCTTC. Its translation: CASSGGGGHNGYTF.

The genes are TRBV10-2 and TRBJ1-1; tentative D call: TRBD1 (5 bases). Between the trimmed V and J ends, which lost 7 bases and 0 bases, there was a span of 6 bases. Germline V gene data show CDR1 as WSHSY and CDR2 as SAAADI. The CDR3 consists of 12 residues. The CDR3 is CASKGLNTEAFF. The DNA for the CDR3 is TGCGCCAGCAAGGGGTTGAACACTGAAGCTTTCTTT.

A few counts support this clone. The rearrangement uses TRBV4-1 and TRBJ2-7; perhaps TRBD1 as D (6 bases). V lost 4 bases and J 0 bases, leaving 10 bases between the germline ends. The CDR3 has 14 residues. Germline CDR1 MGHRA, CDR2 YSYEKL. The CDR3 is CASSLDRLSYEQYF. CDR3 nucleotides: TGCGCCAGCAGCCTAGACAGGCTCTCCTACGAGCAGTACTTC.